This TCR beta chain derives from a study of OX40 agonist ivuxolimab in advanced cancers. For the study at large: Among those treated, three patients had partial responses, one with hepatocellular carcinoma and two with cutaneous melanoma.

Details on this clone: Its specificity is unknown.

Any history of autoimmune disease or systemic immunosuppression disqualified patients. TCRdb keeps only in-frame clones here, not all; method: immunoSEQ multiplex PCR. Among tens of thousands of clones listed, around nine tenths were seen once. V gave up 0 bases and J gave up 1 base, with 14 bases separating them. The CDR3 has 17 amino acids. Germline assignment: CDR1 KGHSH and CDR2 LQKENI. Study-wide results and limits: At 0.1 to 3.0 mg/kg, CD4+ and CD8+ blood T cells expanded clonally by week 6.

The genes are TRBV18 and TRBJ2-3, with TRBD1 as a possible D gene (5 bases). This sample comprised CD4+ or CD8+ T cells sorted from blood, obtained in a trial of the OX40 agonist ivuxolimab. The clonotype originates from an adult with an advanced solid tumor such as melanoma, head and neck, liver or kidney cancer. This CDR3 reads CASSPPTGEKGTDTQYF. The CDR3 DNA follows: TGTGCCAGCTCACCACCTACAGGCGAGAAAGGCACAGATACGCAGTATTTT.